The clone carrying this TCR beta chain was observed a single time. Its antigen is still unknown. This entry belongs to a study of shared clonotypes between healthy human individuals. Study-wide background: For every donor, three CD4 naive, three CD4 memory, two CD8 naive and one CD8 memory plates were used. General study results and limits: Represented genetic and exposure-history diversity was restricted by having few donors. In this cohort, only blood was sampled, and tissue repertoires likely differ.

At a deep level, the assay was run. The assay was immunoSEQ multiplex PCR, and TCRdb's table has in-frame clones only and misses some. The sample lists about 1,500,000 clones; roughly 97% were seen once. This receptor was identified in a man under 40 in good health. The sample consisted of naive CD4+ T cells sorted from blood. The subset was: CD45RA+ positively selected.

The CDR3 region is CASSPQPGQGTRGEKLFF. The CDR3 DNA sequence: TGTGCCAGCTCACCACAACCGGGACAGGGGACGCGGGGGGAAAAACTGTTTTTT. V usage is TRBV18 and J usage is TRBJ1-4, with 10 bases fitting TRBD1. CDR3 size: 18 residues. The germline V gene encodes CDR1 KGHSH and CDR2 LQKENI. Trimming cost V 1 base and J 8 bases; bases outside gene matches: 13. Supplemented by reference TRBV18 and TRBJ1-4, the full variable domain reads NAGVMQNPRHLVRRRGQEARLRCSPMKGHSHVYWYRQLPEEGLKFMVYLQKENIIDESGMPKERFSAEFPKEGPSILRIQQVVRGDSAAYFCASSPQPGQGTRGEKLFFGSGTQLSVL.